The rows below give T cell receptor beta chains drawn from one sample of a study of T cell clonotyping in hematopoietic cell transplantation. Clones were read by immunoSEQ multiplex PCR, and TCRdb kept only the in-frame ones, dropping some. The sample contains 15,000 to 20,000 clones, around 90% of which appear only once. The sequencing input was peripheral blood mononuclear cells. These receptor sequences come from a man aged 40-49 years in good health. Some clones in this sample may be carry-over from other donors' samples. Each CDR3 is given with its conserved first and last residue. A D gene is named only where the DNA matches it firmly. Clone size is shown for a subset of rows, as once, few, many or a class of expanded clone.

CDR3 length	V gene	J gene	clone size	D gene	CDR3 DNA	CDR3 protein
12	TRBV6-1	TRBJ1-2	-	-	TGTGCCAGCAGTGAAAGTCCAATTTCGTCGACCTTC	CASSESPISSTF
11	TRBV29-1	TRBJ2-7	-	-	TGCAGCGTCCTTGACTCCTACGAGCAGTACTTC	CSVLDSYEQYF
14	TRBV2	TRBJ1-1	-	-	TGTGCCAGCAGTGAGGGGAGGGTGGTTTCCGAAGCTTTCTTT	CASSEGRVVSEAFF
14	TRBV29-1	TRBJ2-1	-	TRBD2	TGCAGCGTGATGGGACTAGCAGAGTACAATGAGCAGTTCTTC	CSVMGLAEYNEQFF
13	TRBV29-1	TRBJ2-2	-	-	TGCAGCGTACGGGACACTAACACCGGGGAGCTGTTTTTT	CSVRDTNTGELFF
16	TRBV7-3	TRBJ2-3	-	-	TGTGCCAGCAGCTTAATACCCATGACTAGCACAGATACGCAGTATTTT	CASSLIPMTSTDTQYF
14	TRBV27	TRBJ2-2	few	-	TGTGCCAGCACCCCCGACAGGACCACCGGGGAGCTGTTTTTT	CASTPDRTTGELFF
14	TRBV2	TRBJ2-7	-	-	TGTGCCAGCAGGGGATCCAGAAACACCTACGAGCAGTACTTC	CASRGSRNTYEQYF
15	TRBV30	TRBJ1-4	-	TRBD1	TGTGCCTGGAGACCACTCGGACAGGAAAATGAAAAACTGTTTTTT	CAWRPLGQENEKLFF
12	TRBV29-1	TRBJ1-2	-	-	TGCAGCGGGCAAACCACTTCCTATGGCTACACCTTC	CSGQTTSYGYTF
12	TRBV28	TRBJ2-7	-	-	TGTGCCAGCAGTTCTTGGGGCCCCGAGCAGTACTTC	CASSSWGPEQYF
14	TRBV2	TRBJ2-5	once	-	TGTGCCAGCAAAAGGACGGATTACCAAGAGACCCAGTACTTC	CASKRTDYQETQYF
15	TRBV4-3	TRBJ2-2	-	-	TGCGCCAGCAGCCAAGATTCCCAGTGGAACGGGGAGCTGTTTTTT	CASSQDSQWNGELFF
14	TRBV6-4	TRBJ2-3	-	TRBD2	TGTGCCAGCAGTGACTCAGCGGGGGCAGATACGCAGTATTTT	CASSDSAGADTQYF
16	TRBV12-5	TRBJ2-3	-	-	TGTGCTAGTGGTTTGCGAACCGGGGGGCCACTAGATACGCAGTATTTT	CASGLRTGGPLDTQYF
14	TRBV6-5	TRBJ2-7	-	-	TGTGCCAGCAGTTACCGTCCCTACCTGGACGAGCAGTACTTC	CASSYRPYLDEQYF
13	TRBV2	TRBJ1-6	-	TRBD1	TGTGCCTGCGGACAGGGAGGGCATTCACCCCTCCACTTT	CACGQGGHSPLHF
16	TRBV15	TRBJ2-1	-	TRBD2	TGTGCCACCAGCAGAGATCACCTAGCGGGGTACAATGAGCAGTTCTTC	CATSRDHLAGYNEQFF
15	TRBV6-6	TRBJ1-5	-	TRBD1	TGTGCCAGCAGGCCCGACAGGGGGAGTTATCAGCCCCAGCATTTT	CASRPDRGSYQPQHF
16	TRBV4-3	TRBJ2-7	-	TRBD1	TGCGCCAGCAGCCAAGAGACGGGGACAGGAGGGTACGAGCAGTACTTC	CASSQETGTGGYEQYF
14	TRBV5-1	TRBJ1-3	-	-	TGCGCCAGCAGCTTAGGGACCTCTGGAAACACCATATATTTT	CASSLGTSGNTIYF
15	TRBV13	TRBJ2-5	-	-	TGTGCCAGCAGCTTAGAGACTACAAGTCAAGAGACCCAGTACTTC	CASSLETTSQETQYF